The following is a TCR beta chain sequence with its context. This sample was taken from a study of control samples from healthy donors and cancer patients. Method: immunoSEQ multiplex PCR; TCRdb's copy keeps in-frame clones and lacks some. The sample holds roughly 100,000 clones, 92% seen once. The sample comprised blood. The sequence was collected from a human donor in good health. The donor label of this sample is uncertain.

CDR3 amino acids: CASSLGLSNEQFF. CDR3 DNA sequence: TGTGCCAGCAGCTTGGGACTATCTAATGAGCAGTTCTTC. This chain connects TRBV11-2 to TRBJ2-1; 7 nucleotides align to TRBD2. The V and J ends lost 3 bases and 7 bases, in that order; junction bases with no gene match: 3. The CDR3 totals 13 residues. In germline, CDR1 is SGHAT, CDR2 FQNNGV.